Each of the 27 T cell receptor beta chains below was sequenced from the same sample in a study of cytomegalovirus exposure and HLA in healthy donors. Sequenced by immunoSEQ multiplex PCR; TCRdb stores in-frame clones only, minus some. The sample consists of approximately 300,000 clones, 87% of them appearing once. The sample comprised PBMCs. These TCRs come from a woman in her 30s in good health and CMV-seropositive.

The V call is TRBV6-1, the J call TRBJ2-1; D uncertain. Trimming stripped 4 bases from V and 2 bases from J, with 6 bases between. This CDR3 is 13 amino acids long. Germline lookup yields CDR1 MNHNS and CDR2 SASEGT. The CDR3 here is CASSVTAYNEQFF. In DNA form, the CDR3 reads TGTGCCAGCAGTGTAACAGCCTACAATGAGCAGTTCTTC.

This clone has only one observation. V gene TRBV6-5 combines with J gene TRBJ1-2; 8 bases match TRBD1. V lost 6 bases to trimming and J lost 7 bases; unmatched junction nucleotides: 7. The germline V gene has CDR1 MNHEY and CDR2 SVGAGI. The length of the CDR3 is 13 residues. For the CDR3, the DNA is TGTGCCAGCAGCCAAGACAGGGGTGTTGGCTACACCTTC. Protein sequence: CASSQDRGVGYTF.

The chain couples TRBV19 to TRBJ1-2; maybe TRBD1 (5 bases). CDR3 length: 15 amino acids. The V and J ends lost 3 bases and 0 bases respectively, with 11 bases between them. Germline V CDR1 and CDR2: LNHDA, SQIVND (reference sequence). The CDR3 reads CASSIAGTTNYGYTF. DNA for the CDR3: TGTGCCAGTAGTATTGCCGGGACTACTAACTATGGCTACACCTTC.

This clone was observed a handful of times. J is TRBJ2-7 and V is TRBV18, with a weak D call TRBD1 (6 bases). Germline V gives CDR1 KGHSH, CDR2 LQKENI. V dropped 4 bases and J dropped 0 bases, with 7 bases sitting between them. The CDR3 length is 13 residues. The CDR3 here is CASSRDNSYEQYF. Here the CDR3 DNA reads TGTGCCAGCTCACGGGACAACTCCTACGAGCAGTACTTC.

The chain recombines TRBV29-1 with TRBJ1-2; 10 bases line up with TRBD1. The CDR3 covers 16 residues. V lost 1 base and J lost 2; bases outside the gene matches: 7. Per the germline V gene, CDR1 is SQVTM and CDR2 is ANQGSEA. CDR3 sequence: CSVEGMTGQGNYGYTF. The DNA for the CDR3 is TGCAGCGTTGAAGGGATGACGGGACAGGGGAACTATGGCTACACCTTC.

The chain links TRBV6-1 to TRBJ1-5, with TRBD1 matching over 9 bases. V trimming: 9 bases; J trimming: 7 bases; junction bases outside the gene matches: 10. Looked up from germline, CDR1 is MNHNS and CDR2 is SASEGT. CDR3 length equals 14 residues. As DNA, the CDR3 is TGTGCCAGTTCTAAGCCGGGACAGGGACAGCCCCAGCATTTT. Its protein product is CASSKPGQGQPQHF.

The CDR3 sequence is CASSLGQGIFYEQYF. CDR3 sequence (DNA): TGTGCCAGCAGCTTAGGACAGGGGATCTTCTACGAGCAGTACTTC. The gene calls are TRBV11-2 and TRBJ2-7, with 8 bases matching TRBD1. The trim removed 1 base at V and 3 bases at J, leaving 5 bases unmatched. This CDR3 region has 15 residues. Germline CDR1 and CDR2: SGHAT and FQNNGV.

The V call is TRBV9, the J call TRBJ2-7; 9 nucleotides line up with TRBD2. Per germline, CDR1 SGDLS and CDR2 YYNGEE. V trimming: 0 bases; J trimming: 7 bases; junction bases outside the gene matches: 8. The CDR3 is made up of 15 amino acids. This chain's CDR3 is CASSVGLAGPAEQYF. The CDR3 bases are TGTGCCAGCAGCGTAGGGCTAGCGGGACCAGCTGAGCAGTACTTC.

A note on this clone: Compared with germline, one end of the junction differs, possibly owing to a read error. V and J are TRBV11-2 and TRBJ2-3; D is unclear. The germline V gene encodes CDR1 SGHAT and CDR2 FQNNGV. CDR3 length equals 10 residues. CDR3 DNA: TGTGCCAGCAGCATAGATACGCAGTATTTT. It encodes CASSIDTQYF.

J is TRBJ2-2 and V is TRBV6-5; a possible D gene is TRBD2 (6 bases). V was cut by 2 bases and J by 3 bases, with 13 bases left in between. This CDR3 is 16 amino acids long. Germline loops: CDR1 MNHEY, CDR2 SVGAGI. The CDR3 loop reads CASSYTRGTDTGELFF. In nucleotides, the CDR3 is TGTGCCAGCAGTTACACCCGCGGGACGGACACCGGGGAGCTGTTTTTT.

This clone has only a few counts. The chain has TRBV28 and TRBJ1-1, with D unclear. V lost 1 base and J lost 0, with 3 bases in between. Germline lookup yields CDR1 MDHEN and CDR2 SYDVKM. The CDR3 has 13 residues. The CDR3 reads CASSLSVNTEAFF. CDR3 DNA sequence: TGTGCCAGCAGTTTATCAGTGAACACTGAAGCTTTCTTT.

V and J are TRBV7-3 and TRBJ2-2, with TRBD1 as a possible D gene (5 bases). The length of the CDR3 is 16 residues. Trimming stripped 7 bases from V and 2 bases from J, with 17 bases between. Germline V lookup: CDR1 SGHTA, CDR2 FQGTGA. The CDR3 spells CASTTGGSTNTGELFF. DNA for the CDR3: TGTGCCAGCACCACAGGTGGCTCTACAAACACCGGGGAGCTGTTTTTT.

The chain is built from TRBV7-8 and TRBJ2-5; 8 positions match TRBD2. The length of the CDR3 is 14 residues. Per germline, CDR1 SGHVS and CDR2 FQNEAQ. V gave up 2 bases and J gave up 4 bases; unmatched junction bases: 3. The CDR3 DNA reads as TGTGCCAGCAGCTTAAGGACTAGCCGAGAGACCCAGTACTTC. This gives the protein CASSLRTSRETQYF.

The rearrangement joins TRBV2 to TRBJ2-7; TRBD2 matches at 9 bases. The V gene's germline CDR1 is SNHLY and CDR2 FYNNEI. The CDR3 loop spans 15 amino acids. J was trimmed by 1 base and V by 3 bases; bases with no gene match: 4. CDR3 DNA: TGTGCCAGCAGTGAGACGGGACTAGCATCCTACGAGCAGTACTTC. Its protein is CASSETGLASYEQYF.

The J gene is TRBJ2-1, the V gene TRBV15, with 7 bases matching TRBD1. Germline CDR1 reads LNHNV; CDR2 reads YYDKDF (reference sequence). This CDR3 comprises 13 residues. V lost 1 base and J lost 9; bases outside the gene matches: 3. This CDR3 is CATSRGDRVEQFF. In DNA, the CDR3 is TGTGCCACCAGCAGAGGAGACAGGGTTGAGCAGTTCTTC.

This clone was seen just once. V usage is TRBV11-2 and J usage is TRBJ2-7; D is undetermined. Germline CDR1 SGHAT, CDR2 FQNNGV. CDR3 length: 13 amino acids. V gave up 3 bases and J gave up 1 base, with 7 bases separating them. The CDR3 sequence: CASSFSSSYEQYF. For the CDR3, the DNA is TGTGCCAGCAGCTTCTCTAGTTCCTACGAGCAGTACTTC.

The chain is built from TRBV4-2 and TRBJ2-5, with 9 bases that match TRBD2. Germline V lookup: CDR1 LGHNA, CDR2 YNFKEQ. This CDR3 has 16 amino acids. J lost 0 bases, V lost 0 bases, and 2 bases had no gene match. The CDR3 region has the DNA TGTGCCAGCAGCCAAGATGCGGGGGGGAACCAAGAGACCCAGTACTTC. Amino acid sequence: CASSQDAGGNQETQYF.

The chain joins TRBV5-1 to TRBJ1-1; no clear D gene. CDR1 SGHRS and CDR2 YFSETQ come from the germline V gene. The CDR3 loop spans 13 amino acids. The V end was cut by 6 bases, the J end by 0 bases, with 9 bases between. The CDR3: CASKGDLNTEAFF. The CDR3 coding sequence is TGCGCCAGCAAAGGAGACCTGAACACTGAAGCTTTCTTT.

The V call is TRBV7-9, the J call TRBJ2-1, with 10 nucleotides matching TRBD1. V lost 5 bases, J lost 0 bases, and 13 bases stayed unmatched. CDR1 and CDR2 from the germline V gene are SEHNR and FQNEAQ (reference sequence). This CDR3 has 19 amino acids. CDR3 in amino acids: CASSPAPGQGLPSYNEQFF. The CDR3, as DNA: TGTGCCAGCAGCCCCGCCCCGGGACAGGGGCTTCCCTCCTACAATGAGCAGTTCTTC.

The chain couples TRBV4-3 to TRBJ1-1; unclear D gene. Per the germline V gene, CDR1 is LGHNA and CDR2 is YSLEER. Between the trimmed V and J ends, which lost 6 bases and 1 base, there was a span of 9 bases. The CDR3 spans 13 residues. CDR3 loop: CASSKRENTEAFF. The CDR3 region has the DNA TGCGCCAGCAGTAAAAGGGAGAACACTGAAGCTTTCTTT.

This clone was counted only a few times. The chain joins TRBV28 to TRBJ2-7; no clear D. Per germline, CDR1 MDHEN and CDR2 SYDVKM. Deletions cut 5 bases from V and 3 bases from J, with 5 bases between. CDR3 length: 11 residues. This chain's CDR3 is CASSEYYEQYF. DNA for the CDR3: TGTGCCAGCAGTGAGTACTACGAGCAGTACTTC.

For this clone: Distinct nucleotide sequences in the sample also encode this CDR3. The chain couples TRBV27 to TRBJ1-2; no clear D. Germline CDR1 reads MNHEY; CDR2 reads SMNVEV (reference sequence). The CDR3 runs 13 residues. V was pared by 3 bases and J by 4 bases, with 9 bases between. In DNA form, the CDR3 reads TGTGCCAGCAGTTTGGCCGGGGTCTATGGCTACACCTTC. Translated, it gives CASSLAGVYGYTF.

The chain carries TRBV15 and TRBJ2-5; 11 positions agree with TRBD2. CDR3 length: 16 residues. V shed 3 bases and J 4 bases; nucleotides not matched to a gene: 7. Germline V lookup: CDR1 LNHNV, CDR2 YYDKDF (reference sequence). The CDR3 bases are TGTGCCACCAGCAGTCGGCTAGCGGGGGGCCGAGAGACCCAGTACTTC. It is translated as CATSSRLAGGRETQYF.

The J gene is TRBJ2-1, the V gene TRBV29-1; D is undetermined. Germline-derived CDR1 and CDR2 are SQVTM and ANQGSEA. Trimming took 4 bases from V and 13 from J, leaving 11 bases between them. There are 10 residues in the CDR3. The CDR3 spells CSVVVLQQFF. The CDR3 DNA sequence: TGCAGCGTTGTGGTCTTGCAACAGTTCTTC.

The rearrangement links TRBV5-4 to TRBJ2-2, with D maybe TRBD1 (6 bases). Looked up from germline, CDR1 is SGHNT and CDR2 is YYREEE (reference sequence). The CDR3 runs to 14 residues. The V and J ends lost 4 bases and 4 bases respectively, with 11 bases between them. In DNA, the CDR3 is TGTGCCAGCAGCGCCGTACAGGGCACCGGGGAGCTGTTTTTT. Protein sequence: CASSAVQGTGELFF.

The chain links TRBV4-3 to TRBJ1-2; 7 bases map to TRBD1. The V gene's germline CDR1 is LGHNA and CDR2 YSLEER. The CDR3 totals 15 residues. V lost 1 base to trimming and J lost 0 bases; unmatched junction nucleotides: 2. The CDR3 DNA reads as TGCGCCAGCAGCCAAGCCGGGACAGCTAACTATGGCTACACCTTC. This gives the protein CASSQAGTANYGYTF.

This clone was detected only once. This rearrangement joins TRBV7-8 to TRBJ1-2, with TRBD1 matching 7 bases. The CDR3 has 16 amino acids. V gave up 5 bases and J gave up 0 bases; unmatched junction bases: 9. The germline gives CDR1 SGHVS, CDR2 FQNEAQ. The CDR3, as DNA: TGTGCCAGCAGCACACGCACAGGGGTAGCTAACTATGGCTACACCTTC. Its protein product is CASSTRTGVANYGYTF.